These 7 T cell receptor beta chains were all obtained from the same sample, sequenced in a study of OX40 agonist ivuxolimab in advanced cancers. Libraries were prepared by immunoSEQ multiplex PCR; TCRdb keeps only in-frame clonotypes and omits some of them. The data show more than 40,000 clones, with roughly 86% seen just once and about 7.8% held by the top ten. This material consisted of CD4+ or CD8+ T cells sorted from blood, taken in a trial of the OX40 agonist ivuxolimab. The receptors derive from an adult with an advanced solid tumor such as melanoma, head and neck, liver or kidney cancer.

The V gene is TRBV21-1, the J gene TRBJ1-2. TRBV21-1 is listed as a pseudogene. The CDR3 contains 15 residues. The CDR3 DNA is TGTGCCAGCAGCAAAGCCCGGCGGGGGGACTATGGCTACACCTTC. Amino acid sequence: CASSKARRGDYGYTF.

The chain recombines TRBV19 with TRBJ2-5, with D maybe TRBD1 (6 bases). Trimming removed 1 base at V and 5 bases at J, with 20 bases between. CDR3 length: 17 residues. Germline CDR1 is LNHDA and CDR2 is SQIVND (reference sequence). This CDR3 reads CASSIAGHRVLGETQYF. CDR3 bases: TGTGCCAGTAGTATAGCGGGACACCGGGTCCTCGGGGAGACCCAGTACTTC.

V usage is TRBV30 and J usage is TRBJ1-2, with D unclear. The CDR3 contains 12 residues. The germline V and J ends were trimmed by 0 bases and 3 bases, with 5 bases remaining between them. Germline V gene data show CDR1 as GTSNPN and CDR2 as SVGIG (reference sequence). The CDR3 coding sequence is TGTGCCTGGAGTGTCCAGTACTATGGCTACACCTTC. Protein sequence: CAWSVQYYGYTF.

The V gene is TRBV7-8, the J gene TRBJ1-6; 7 nucleotides match TRBD1. CDR1 and CDR2 (germline): SGHVS, FQNEAQ. The CDR3 is made up of 14 amino acids. V lost 5 bases to trimming and J lost 6 bases; unmatched junction nucleotides: 4. This CDR3 reads CASSPRQGNSPLHF. CDR3 in DNA: TGTGCCAGCAGCCCTCGACAGGGTAATTCACCCCTCCACTTT. The variable domain in full, completed from reference TRBV7-8 and TRBJ1-6, reads GAGVSQSPRYKVAKRGQDVALRCDPISGHVSLFWYQQALGQGPEFLTYFQNEAQLDKSGLPSDRFFAERPEGSVSTLKIQRTQQEDSAVYLCASSPRQGNSPLHFGNGTRLTVT.

The chain employs TRBV10-3 and TRBJ2-7, with D unclear. Deletions cut 0 bases from V and 4 bases from J, with 4 bases between. The CDR3 sequence is 12 residues long. Germline loops: CDR1 ENHRY, CDR2 SYGVKD. CDR3 DNA: TGTGCCATCAGTGAGTCAGAGTACGAGCAGTACTTC. Its protein is CAISESEYEQYF.

This sequence joins TRBV4-3 and TRBJ1-2; TRBD1 agrees at 7 bases. The trim removed 2 bases at V and 7 bases at J, leaving 16 bases unmatched. CDR1 and CDR2 (germline): LGHNA, YSLEER. CDR3 length: 17 amino acids. The CDR3 is CASSQYSETGSRSGYTF. CDR3 DNA sequence: TGCGCCAGCAGCCAATACTCAGAGACAGGGTCGAGATCTGGCTACACCTTC.

This chain joins TRBV9 and TRBJ1-1, with D unresolved. The V end lost 3 bases, the J end lost 1 base, and 10 bases lay between the germline ends. CDR1 SGDLS and CDR2 YYNGEE come from the germline V gene. This CDR3 has 14 residues. In nucleotides, the CDR3 is TGTGCCAGCAGCGCACATGGGGAGAACACTGAAGCTTTCTTT. Translation: CASSAHGENTEAFF.